This T cell receptor beta chain is from a study of blood T cell repertoires in COVID-19. J gave up 4 bases and V 5 bases, and 7 bases lay outside the gene matches. CDR1 and CDR2 (germline): LGHDT, YNNKEL (reference sequence). The CDR3 extends over 14 amino acids. Source study methods: Reference gene primer amplification in the assay estimated nucleated cell counts. Repertoires were generated with immunoSEQ multiplex PCR, while TCRdb's copy carries only in-frame clones and drops some. The DNA was the basis for D and trimming; V, J and clone size are from that table. The repertoire has roughly 54,000 clones, over 75% of them found once; the top ten carry around 28%.

This chain joins TRBV3-1 (or the pseudogene TRBV3-2) and TRBJ1-1, with 7 positions matching TRBD1. Sequenced: peripheral blood. This sequence originates from a human donor in a cohort sampled during active COVID-19. The CDR3 loop is CASSYRGLGTEAFF. The CDR3 nucleotides are TGTGCCAGCAGCTACAGGGGCTTAGGCACTGAAGCTTTCTTT.